Listed below are T cell receptor beta chains from one sample, sequenced in a study of human T cells and chemical hapten exposure. TCRdb re-called the RACE reads with MiXCR, one entry per CDR3 protein. The sample has 150,000 to 200,000 distinct CDR3 sequences, roughly 15% seen once. Sequenced material: whole blood, taken in connection with sensitization to the hapten diphenylcyclopropenone (DPC). These receptors all stem from a woman in her thirties with alopecia areata. Some clones in this sample may be carry-over from other donors' samples. CDR3s include the opening cysteine and the closing phenylalanine or tryptophan. D genes are given only for firm matches. Size is omitted from some rows. Given values are once, few, many or a class for expanded clones.

.	13	TRBV28	.	TRBJ1-6	CASTPDTDSPLHF	TGTGCCAGCACCCCGGACACGGATTCACCCCTCCACTTT
.	13	TRBV29-1	many	TRBJ2-3	CSAGGGGPDTQYF	TGCAGCGCCGGCGGCGGGGGCCCAGATACGCAGTATTTT
.	16	TRBV24-1	.	TRBJ2-3	CATSDTSFNTADTQYF	TGTGCCACCAGTGATACATCTTTCAACACGGCAGATACGCAGTATTTT
.	12	TRBV20-1	few	TRBJ1-4	CSATRGNEKLFF	TGCAGTGCTACCAGGGGTAATGAAAAACTGTTTTTT
.	14	TRBV12-3/TRBV12-4	few	TRBJ2-4	CASSRQGWGEPQYF	TGTGCCAGCAGTCGACAGGGTTGGGGGGAACCTCAGTACTTC
TRBD1	16	TRBV27	.	TRBJ1-5	CASSLYGQGAGQPQHF	TGTGCCAGCAGTTTATATGGACAGGGGGCAGGTCAGCCCCAGCATTTT
.	15	TRBV4-2	.	TRBJ1-1	CASSQGDRMNTEAFF	TGTGCCAGCAGCCAAGGTGACAGGATGAACACTGAAGCTTTCTTT
.	12	TRBV28	few	TRBJ1-2	CASSNQGYGYTF	TGTGCCAGCAGTAATCAGGGATATGGCTACACCTTC
TRBD1	14	TRBV14	.	TRBJ1-2	CASSQARTGDGYTF	TGTGCCAGCAGCCAAGCTCGGACAGGGGATGGCTACACCTTC
.	14	TRBV5-8	few	TRBJ1-1	CASSWGPMNTEAFF	TGTGCCAGCAGCTGGGGACCCATGAACACTGAAGCTTTCTTT
.	13	TRBV28	many	TRBJ1-5	CASSSYRNQPQHF	TGTGCCAGCAGTTCCTACAGAAATCAGCCCCAGCATTTT
TRBD2	17	TRBV4-2	.	TRBJ2-2	CASSPLTSGGAPGELFF	TGTGCCAGCAGCCCGTTGACTAGCGGGGGGGCACCGGGAGAGCTGTTTTTT
.	14	TRBV28	few	TRBJ1-1	CASSPRLMNTEAFF	TGTGCCAGCAGTCCGAGATTAATGAACACTGAAGCTTTCTTT
.	15	TRBV28	few	TRBJ2-7	CASSFRGARSYEQYF	TGTGCCAGCAGTTTTCGGGGGGCACGGTCCTACGAGCAGTACTTC
.	11	TRBV28	many	TRBJ1-1	CASSLAPRAFF	TGTGCCAGCAGTTTAGCCCCTCGGGCTTTCTTT
.	15	TRBV9	few	TRBJ2-7	CASSVGQPGTYEQYF	TGTGCCAGCAGCGTAGGGCAGCCTGGGACCTACGAGCAGTACTTC
.	14	TRBV19	few	TRBJ2-2	CASSPLGRLGELFF	TGTGCCAGTAGTCCCTTGGGTCGGTTAGGGGAGCTGTTTTTT
.	16	TRBV11-3	.	TRBJ1-4	CASSLSFGQSNEKLFF	TGTGCCAGCAGCTTATCATTCGGGCAGTCTAATGAAAAACTGTTTTTT
.	17	TRBV11-2	many	TRBJ2-1	CASSLAPRTGRVNEQFF	TGTGCCAGCAGCTTAGCCCCCAGGACAGGGAGGGTCAATGAGCAGTTCTTC
.	16	TRBV6-2/TRBV6-3	many	TRBJ1-5	CASSPGRRVGNQPQHF	TGTGCCAGCAGTCCAGGGCGCAGGGTGGGCAATCAGCCCCAGCATTTT
TRBD2	16	TRBV5-6	.	TRBJ2-1	CASSLEGSGIYNEQFF	TGTGCCAGCAGCTTGGAGGGTAGCGGGATCTACAATGAGCAGTTCTTC
TRBD2	18	TRBV20-1	.	TRBJ2-4	CSARLPTSGRGAKNIQYF	TGCAGTGCTAGGCTACCGACTAGCGGGAGGGGAGCCAAAAACATTCAGTACTTC
.	16	TRBV2	.	TRBJ2-2	CASSEAPAENTGELFF	TGTGCCAGCAGTGAAGCCCCGGCGGAGAACACCGGGGAGCTGTTTTTT
TRBD1	15	TRBV4-1	many	TRBJ1-5	CASSQDGTGDQPQHF	TGCGCCAGCAGCCAAGATGGGACAGGGGACCAGCCCCAGCATTTT
.	14	TRBV7-8	.	TRBJ2-7	CASSLPDLTYEQYF	TGTGCCAGCAGCCTTCCCGACCTGACCTACGAGCAGTACTTC
TRBD2	15	TRBV5-1	few	TRBJ2-2	CASSLQGLAVGELFF	TGCGCCAGCAGCTTACAGGGACTAGCGGTCGGGGAGCTGTTTTTT
.	16	TRBV27	.	TRBJ1-1	CASSLLSGGPNTEAFF	TGTGCCAGCAGTTTATTATCTGGGGGGCCGAACACTGAAGCTTTCTTT
TRBD1	18	TRBV23-1	many	TRBJ1-6	CASTSYPPRQGANSPLHF	TGCGCCAGCACCTCGTACCCCCCCCGACAGGGTGCTAATTCACCCCTCCACTTT
.	13	TRBV12-3/TRBV12-4	few	TRBJ1-1	CASSTKPNTEAFF	TGTGCCAGCAGTACTAAACCGAACACTGAAGCTTTCTTT
TRBD1	16	TRBV7-2	.	TRBJ2-7	CASSLDAGGASYEQYF	TGTGCCAGCAGCTTAGATGCAGGGGGCGCGTCCTACGAGCAGTACTTC
TRBD1	16	TRBV28	.	TRBJ2-1	CASSLRLRDRGNEQFF	TGTGCCAGCAGTCTAAGACTCCGGGACAGGGGGAATGAGCAGTTCTTC
TRBD2	16	TRBV28	few	TRBJ2-7	CASSSQGSGRDYEQYF	TGTGCCAGCAGTTCCCAAGGAAGCGGGAGGGACTACGAGCAGTACTTC
.	15	TRBV11-2	.	TRBJ2-1	CASSLDRTGSDEQFF	TGTGCCAGCAGCTTAGATAGAACAGGGTCGGATGAGCAGTTCTTC
.	15	TRBV30	.	TRBJ1-4	CAWSTWRVTNEKLFF	TGTGCCTGGAGTACCTGGAGGGTAACTAATGAAAAACTGTTTTTT
.	14	TRBV3-1	few	TRBJ1-5	CASSQQVAEQPQHF	TGTGCCAGCAGCCAACAGGTTGCAGAGCAGCCCCAGCATTTT